This T cell receptor beta chain was identified during a study of shared clonotypes between healthy human individuals. Germline V gene sequence: CDR1 SGHRS, CDR2 YFSETQ. Trimming left V 0 bases short and J 7 bases short, with 17 bases between. This CDR3 comprises 16 residues. The assay was immunoSEQ multiplex PCR, and TCRdb's table has in-frame clones only and misses some. The table records hundreds of thousands of clones, 74% of them present only once. From CD4+ cells came CD45RA+ naive and CD45RA-negative memory subsets. This sequence joins TRBV5-1 and TRBJ2-1, with TRBD2 as a possible D gene (5 bases). This clonotype was sampled from a woman aged 25 to 39 in good health. The sample consisted of memory CD4+ T cells sorted from blood. Subset described: CD45RA-negative fraction. Here the CDR3 DNA reads TGCGCCAGCAGCTTGGCTCCAGGTTTACCGGGGAATGAGCAGTTCTTC. This gives the protein CASSLAPGLPGNEQFF. Full variable domain (outside the CDR3, taken from reference TRBV5-1 and TRBJ2-1): KAGVTQTPRYLIKTRGQQVTLSCSPISGHRSVSWYQQTPGQGLQFLFEYFSETQRNKGNFPGRFSGRQFSNSRSEMNVSTLELGDSALYLCASSLAPGLPGNEQFFGPGTRLTVL.